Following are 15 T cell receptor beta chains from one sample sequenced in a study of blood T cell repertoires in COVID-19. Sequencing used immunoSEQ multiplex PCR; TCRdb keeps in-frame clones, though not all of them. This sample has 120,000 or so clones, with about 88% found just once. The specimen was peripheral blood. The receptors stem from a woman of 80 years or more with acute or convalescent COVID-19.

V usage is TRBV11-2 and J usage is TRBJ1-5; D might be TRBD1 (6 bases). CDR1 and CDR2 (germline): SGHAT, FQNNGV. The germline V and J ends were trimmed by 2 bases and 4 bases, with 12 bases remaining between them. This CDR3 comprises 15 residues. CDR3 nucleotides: TGTGCCAGCAGCTTAAGCACAGGGATTAATCAGCCCCAGCATTTT. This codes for CASSLSTGINQPQHF.

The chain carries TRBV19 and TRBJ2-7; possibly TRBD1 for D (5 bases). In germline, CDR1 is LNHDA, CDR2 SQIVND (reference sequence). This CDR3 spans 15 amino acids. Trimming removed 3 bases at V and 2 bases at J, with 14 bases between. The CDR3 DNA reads TGTGCCAGTAGTATCGATGTAACAGGAGCCTACGAGCAGTACTTC. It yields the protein CASSIDVTGAYEQYF.

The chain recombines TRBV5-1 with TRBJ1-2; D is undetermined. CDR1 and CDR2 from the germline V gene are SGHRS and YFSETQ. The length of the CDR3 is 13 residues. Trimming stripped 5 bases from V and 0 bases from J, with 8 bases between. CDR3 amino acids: CASREAANYGYTF. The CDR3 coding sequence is TGCGCCAGCAGGGAGGCAGCTAACTATGGCTACACCTTC. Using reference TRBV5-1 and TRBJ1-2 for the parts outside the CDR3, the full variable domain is KAGVTQTPRYLIKTRGQQVTLSCSPISGHRSVSWYQQTPGQGLQFLFEYFSETQRNKGNFPGRFSGRQFSNSRSEMNVSTLELGDSALYLCASREAANYGYTFGSGTRLTVV.

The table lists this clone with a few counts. This chain's CDR3 is CASSARLAGITYEQYF. In DNA, the CDR3 is TGTGCCAGCAGCGCTCGTCTAGCGGGCATAACCTACGAGCAGTACTTC. The J gene is TRBJ2-7, the V gene TRBV7-9; 8 nucleotides align to TRBD2. Germline-derived CDR1 and CDR2 are SEHNR and FQNEAQ (reference sequence). V shed 5 bases and J 2 bases; nucleotides not matched to a gene: 11. This CDR3 is built from 16 residues.

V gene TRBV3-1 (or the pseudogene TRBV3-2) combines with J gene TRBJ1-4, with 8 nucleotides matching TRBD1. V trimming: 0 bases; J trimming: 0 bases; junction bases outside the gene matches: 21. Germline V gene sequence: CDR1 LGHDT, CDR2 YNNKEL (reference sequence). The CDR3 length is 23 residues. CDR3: CASSQDWTGMRSMLGATNEKLFF. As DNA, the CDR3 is TGTGCCAGCAGCCAAGATTGGACAGGGATGAGATCCATGCTAGGAGCAACTAATGAAAAACTGTTTTTT.

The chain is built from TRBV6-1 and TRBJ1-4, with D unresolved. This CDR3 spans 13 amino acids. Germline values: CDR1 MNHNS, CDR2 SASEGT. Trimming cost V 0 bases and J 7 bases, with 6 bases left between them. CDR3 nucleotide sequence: TGTGCCAGCAGTGAAGCGGGGAGTGAAAAACTGTTTTTT. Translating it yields CASSEAGSEKLFF.

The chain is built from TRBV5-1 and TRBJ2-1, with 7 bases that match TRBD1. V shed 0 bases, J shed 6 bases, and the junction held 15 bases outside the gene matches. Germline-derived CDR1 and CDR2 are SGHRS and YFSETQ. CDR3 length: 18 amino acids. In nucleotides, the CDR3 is TGCGCCAGCAGCTTGGGGTGGGGCAGGGGGAACGACATCAATGAGCAGTTCTTC. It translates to CASSLGWGRGNDINEQFF.

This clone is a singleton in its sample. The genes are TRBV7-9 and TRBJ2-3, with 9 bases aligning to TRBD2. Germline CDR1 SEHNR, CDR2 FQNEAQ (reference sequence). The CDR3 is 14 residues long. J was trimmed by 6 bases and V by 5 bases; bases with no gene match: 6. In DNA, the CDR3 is TGTGCCAGCAGCCAAGCGGGGGGTTCTGATACGCAGTATTTT. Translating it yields CASSQAGGSDTQYF.

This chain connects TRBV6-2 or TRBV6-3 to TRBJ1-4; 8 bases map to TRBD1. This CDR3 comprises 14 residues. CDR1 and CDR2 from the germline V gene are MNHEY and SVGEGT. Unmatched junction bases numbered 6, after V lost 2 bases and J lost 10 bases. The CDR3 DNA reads TGTGCCAGCAGTTACGGACAGGGAAGTGTAAAACTGTTTTTT. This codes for CASSYGQGSVKLFF.

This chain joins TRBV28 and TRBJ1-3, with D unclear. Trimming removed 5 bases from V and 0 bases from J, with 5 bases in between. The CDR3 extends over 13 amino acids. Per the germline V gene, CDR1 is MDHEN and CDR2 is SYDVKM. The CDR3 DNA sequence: TGTGCCAGCAGTCTTTACTCTGGAAACACCATATATTTT. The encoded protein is CASSLYSGNTIYF.

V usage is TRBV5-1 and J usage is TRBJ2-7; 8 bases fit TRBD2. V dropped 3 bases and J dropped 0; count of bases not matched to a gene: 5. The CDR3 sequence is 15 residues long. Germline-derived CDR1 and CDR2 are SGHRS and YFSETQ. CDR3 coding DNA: TGCGCCAGCAGCTCCTCCGGGACTAGCTCCTACGAGCAGTACTTC. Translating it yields CASSSSGTSSYEQYF.

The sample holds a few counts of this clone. DNA of the CDR3: TGCAGTGCTAGATTCCTATGGGGCTACACCTTC. Its translation: CSARFLWGYTF. The chain has TRBV20-1 and TRBJ1-2; no clear D gene. The V end was cut by 2 bases, the J end by 8 bases, with 9 bases between. CDR1 is DFQATT and CDR2 is SNEGSKA in the germline V gene (reference sequence). This CDR3 is built from 11 residues.

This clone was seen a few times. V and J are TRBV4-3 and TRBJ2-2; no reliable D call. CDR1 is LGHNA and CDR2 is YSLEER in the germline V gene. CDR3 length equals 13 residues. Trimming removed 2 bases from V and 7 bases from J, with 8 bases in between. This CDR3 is CASSQFPYGELFF. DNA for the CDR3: TGCGCCAGCAGCCAATTTCCGTACGGGGAGCTGTTTTTT.

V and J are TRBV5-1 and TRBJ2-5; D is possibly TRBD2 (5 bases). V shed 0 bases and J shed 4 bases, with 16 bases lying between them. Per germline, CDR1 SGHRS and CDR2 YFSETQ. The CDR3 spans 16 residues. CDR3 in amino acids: CASSLGLTPVGETQYF. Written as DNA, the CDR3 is TGCGCCAGCAGCTTGGGACTAACCCCAGTAGGAGAGACCCAGTACTTC.

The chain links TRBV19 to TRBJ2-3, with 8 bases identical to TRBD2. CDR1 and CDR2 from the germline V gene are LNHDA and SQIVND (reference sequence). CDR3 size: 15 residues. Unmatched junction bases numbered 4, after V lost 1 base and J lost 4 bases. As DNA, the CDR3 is TGTGCCAGTAGTATAGCGGGGGGGCGCCCAGATACGCAGTATTTT. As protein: CASSIAGGRPDTQYF. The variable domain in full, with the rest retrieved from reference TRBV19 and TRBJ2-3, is DGGITQSPKYLFRKEGQNVTLSCEQNLNHDAMYWYRQDPGQGLRLIYYSQIVNDFQKGDIAEGYSVSREKKESFPLTVTSAQKNPTAFYLCASSIAGGRPDTQYFGPGTRLTVL.